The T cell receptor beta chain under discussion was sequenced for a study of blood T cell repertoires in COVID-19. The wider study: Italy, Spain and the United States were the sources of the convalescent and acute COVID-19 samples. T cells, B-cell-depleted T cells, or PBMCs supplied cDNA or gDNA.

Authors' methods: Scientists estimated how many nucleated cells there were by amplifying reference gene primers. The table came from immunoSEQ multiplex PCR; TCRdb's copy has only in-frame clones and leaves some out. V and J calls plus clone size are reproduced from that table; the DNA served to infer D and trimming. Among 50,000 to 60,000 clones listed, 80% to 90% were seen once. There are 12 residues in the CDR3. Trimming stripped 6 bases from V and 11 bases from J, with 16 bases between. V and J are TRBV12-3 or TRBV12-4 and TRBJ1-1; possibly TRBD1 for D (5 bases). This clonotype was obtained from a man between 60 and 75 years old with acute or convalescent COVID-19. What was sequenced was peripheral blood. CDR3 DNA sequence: TGTGCCAGCAGCTTCATTGGGAGGGACGCTTTCTTT. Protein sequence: CASSFIGRDAFF.